This paragraph reports one TCR beta chain. Its target is unknown. The CDR3 is 22 residues long. CDR1 is LNHDA, CDR2 SQIVND, per germline (reference sequence). With 3 bases clipped from V and 0 bases from J, the junction kept 21 bases outside the gene matches. The entry originates in a study of STAT5B mutations in CD4+ large granular lymphocyte leukemia. Study-wide results and limits: Patient CD4-sorted repertoires looked more clonal than healthy CD4+ repertoires, even without putative leukemic clones.

Clones were read by immunoSEQ multiplex PCR, and TCRdb kept only the in-frame ones, dropping some. Counted here are 20,000 to 25,000 clones, 74% occurring once; the ten biggest clones make up over 8%. The source is a human donor in good health. The chain couples TRBV19 to TRBJ1-5; 9 positions agree with TRBD1. The sample comprised CD4+ T cells from blood buffy coats. This chain's CDR3 is CASSITSGQGMGGKVSNQPQHF. The CDR3 coding sequence is TGTGCCAGTAGTATTACATCGGGACAGGGAATGGGGGGGAAGGTTAGCAATCAGCCCCAGCATTTT.